Listed here are 5 T cell receptor beta chains from one sample, sequenced in a study of blood T cell repertoires in COVID-19. Produced via immunoSEQ multiplex PCR; TCRdb's table is partial and in-frame only. The sample lists under 200,000 clones; roughly 90% were seen once. The specimen sequenced was PBMCs or T cells enriched from blood (not recorded which). These TCRs come from a woman between 45 and 60 years old who had recovered from COVID-19.

This chain uses TRBV27 with TRBJ2-5, with 8 bases aligning to TRBD1. In germline, CDR1 is MNHEY, CDR2 SMNVEV (reference sequence). Trimming removed 5 bases from V and 5 bases from J; junction bases left unmatched: 7. The CDR3 extends over 14 amino acids. CDR3 amino acids: CASSARQGLETQYF. The CDR3 DNA reads TGTGCCAGCAGTGCACGACAGGGGCTGGAGACCCAGTACTTC.

Only a few counts were recorded for this clone. In the same sample, other DNA sequences code for this CDR3. This rearrangement joins TRBV19 to TRBJ1-2; 8 positions match TRBD1. Germline CDR1 LNHDA, CDR2 SQIVND (reference sequence). Trimming took 3 bases from V and 4 from J; bases not matched to a gene: 1. This CDR3 contains 13 residues. This CDR3 is CASSIGTGYGYTF. In nucleotides, the CDR3 is TGTGCCAGTAGTATCGGGACAGGCTATGGCTACACCTTC.

The chain couples TRBV4-3 to TRBJ2-2; perhaps TRBD2 as D (6 bases). The CDR3 is made up of 15 amino acids. V was cut by 0 bases and J by 5 bases, with 10 bases left in between. The germline gives CDR1 LGHNA, CDR2 YSLEER. Written as DNA, the CDR3 is TGCGCCAGCAGCCAAGATCGGGCGGGGACCGGGGAGCTGTTTTTT. As protein: CASSQDRAGTGELFF.

V and J are TRBV7-3 and TRBJ2-2; 9 nucleotides agree with TRBD1. Germline CDR1 SGHTA, CDR2 FQGTGA. The CDR3 runs to 14 residues. V gave up 5 bases and J gave up 8 bases; unmatched junction bases: 6. CDR3 sequence (DNA): TGTGCCAGCAGCCCCACAGGGGGCAGGGGGGAGCTGTTTTTT. Its protein product is CASSPTGGRGELFF.

The chain is built from TRBV6-5 and TRBJ2-3; TRBD1 matches at 10 bases. This CDR3 is built from 14 residues. Germline V gene sequence: CDR1 MNHEY, CDR2 SVGAGI. V was pared by 8 bases and J by 0 bases, with 2 bases of the junction left unmatched. CDR3 DNA: TGTGCCAGCGGGGGACAGGGGAGCACAGATACGCAGTATTTT. Residues: CASGGQGSTDTQYF.